This TCR beta chain derives from a study of OX40 agonist ivuxolimab in advanced cancers. Overall study context: At doses from 0.01 to 10 mg/kg, patients were given intravenous ivuxolimab every 2 weeks. Partial responses were achieved by three patients, one with hepatocellular carcinoma and two with cutaneous melanoma.

Profiled with immunoSEQ multiplex PCR; TCRdb holds only in-frame clones, not every one. Among 65,000 to 90,000 clones listed, 92% were seen once. This clone has a single count. Its antigen is unidentified. Study-wide findings and caveats: Clonal expansion was seen in CD4+ and CD8+ blood T cells by week 6 at 0.1 to 3.0 mg/kg.

The sequencing used CD4+ or CD8+ T cells sorted from blood, collected in a trial of the OX40 agonist ivuxolimab. This TCR was recovered from an adult with an advanced solid tumor such as melanoma, head and neck, liver or kidney cancer.

CDR3 nucleotide sequence: TGTGCCTGGAGAGACAGACAGGGATGGAACTACGAGCAGTACTTC. Amino acid sequence: CAWRDRQGWNYEQYF. The V call is TRBV30, the J call TRBJ2-7; 7 nucleotides line up with TRBD1. Germline V gene data show CDR1 as GTSNPN and CDR2 as SVGIG (reference sequence). This CDR3 is 15 amino acids long. V shed 3 bases, J shed 3 bases, and the junction held 11 bases outside the gene matches.